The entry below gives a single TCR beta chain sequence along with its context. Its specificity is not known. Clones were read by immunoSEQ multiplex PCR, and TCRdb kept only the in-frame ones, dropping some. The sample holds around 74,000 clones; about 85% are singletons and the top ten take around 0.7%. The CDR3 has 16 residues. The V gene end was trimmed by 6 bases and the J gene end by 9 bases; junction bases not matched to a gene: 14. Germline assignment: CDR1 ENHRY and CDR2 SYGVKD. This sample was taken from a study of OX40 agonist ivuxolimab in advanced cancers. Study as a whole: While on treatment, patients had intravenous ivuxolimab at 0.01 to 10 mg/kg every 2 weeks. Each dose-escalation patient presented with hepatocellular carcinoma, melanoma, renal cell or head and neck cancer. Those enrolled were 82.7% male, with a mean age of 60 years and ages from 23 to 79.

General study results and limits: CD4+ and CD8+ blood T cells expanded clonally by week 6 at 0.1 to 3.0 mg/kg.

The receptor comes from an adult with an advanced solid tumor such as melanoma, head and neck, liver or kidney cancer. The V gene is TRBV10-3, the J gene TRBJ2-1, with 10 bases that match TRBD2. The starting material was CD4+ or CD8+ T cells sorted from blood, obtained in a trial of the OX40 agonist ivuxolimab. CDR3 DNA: TGTGCCATCAGCGCACGGGGAGCGGGGGGGCGAGGTGAGCAGTTCTTC. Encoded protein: CAISARGAGGRGEQFF.